Listed here are 32 T cell receptor beta chains from one sample, sequenced in a study of identical twins. In TCRdb, the 5' RACE reads were re-called with MiXCR into one record per CDR3 protein. The top ten clones hold roughly 1.6% of a sample with hundreds of thousands of distinct CDR3 sequences, less than 9% of them seen once. These data also formed part of another study, on yellow fever vaccine responses in identical twins.

Sequencing used PBMCs. These receptors all come from a woman aged 18-30 years in good health.

The table lists this clonotype with a few counts. J is TRBJ2-5 and V is TRBV12-3 or TRBV12-4; D call uncertain. This CDR3 is 14 amino acids long. V was pared by 3 bases and J by 1 base, with 9 bases between. Here the CDR3 reads CASSFGQAQETQYF. DNA of the CDR3: TGTGCCAGCAGTTTTGGGCAAGCCCAAGAGACCCAGTACTTC.

This clonotype appeared many times. The CDR3 DNA is TGTGCCAGCAGCTTAGCTTTGGAGACCCAGTACTTC. It yields the protein CASSLALETQYF. The chain is built from TRBV7-8 and TRBJ2-5; no definite D call. Trimming cost V 0 bases and J 5 bases, with 4 bases left between them. The CDR3 extends over 12 amino acids. The germline CDR1 and CDR2 sequences are SGHVS and FQNEAQ.

The chain is built from TRBV12-3 or TRBV12-4 and TRBJ2-1; unclear D gene. V gave up 3 bases and J gave up 4 bases, with 13 bases separating them. The CDR3 loop spans 15 amino acids. The CDR3 loop reads CASSLAQPAYNEQFF. CDR3 DNA: TGTGCCAGCAGTTTGGCCCAGCCAGCTTACAATGAGCAGTTCTTC.

This clonotype was recorded many times. The V gene is TRBV27, the J gene TRBJ1-6; D is unresolved. The germline gives CDR1 MNHEY, CDR2 SMNVEV (reference sequence). Trimming removed 8 bases at V and 0 bases at J, with 23 bases between. The CDR3 length is 19 residues. The CDR3 nucleotides are TGTGCCAGCTGTGCCGCTCCCGGACGGGAGAGCTCCTATAATTCACCCCTCCACTTT. Translated: CASCAAPGRESSYNSPLHF.

This rearrangement joins TRBV14 to TRBJ2-7; 9 nucleotides line up with TRBD1. V was clipped by 3 bases and J by 2 bases; unmatched bases: 2. Germline values: CDR1 SGHDN, CDR2 FVKESK. The CDR3 spans 14 residues. The CDR3 DNA reads TGTGCCAGCAGCCAGGACAGGGGAACCTACGAGCAGTACTTC. Protein: CASSQDRGTYEQYF.

This clonotype was seen repeatedly, ten times or more. V and J are TRBV27 and TRBJ2-5; 12 bases match TRBD2. The CDR3 runs to 15 residues. Trimming cost V 3 bases and J 2 bases; bases outside gene matches: 1. Germline values: CDR1 MNHEY, CDR2 SMNVEV (reference sequence). CDR3 coding DNA: TGTGCCAGCAGTTTGCTAGCGGGAGGGCAAGAGACCCAGTACTTC. Its translation: CASSLLAGGQETQYF.

This clonotype was detected many times. This chain connects TRBV3-1 to TRBJ2-4, with 8 bases aligning to TRBD1. V trimming: 0 bases; J trimming: 3 bases; junction bases outside the gene matches: 7. In germline, CDR1 is LGHDT, CDR2 YNNKEL (reference sequence). The CDR3 sequence is 17 residues long. CDR3 coding DNA: TGTGCCAGCAGCCAAGATGGGCAGGGGGCAGGCAAAAACATTCAGTACTTC. This sequence encodes CASSQDGQGAGKNIQYF.

This chain joins TRBV27 and TRBJ2-3; a possible D gene is TRBD1 (5 bases). The V end was cut by 0 bases, the J end by 3 bases, with 10 bases between. The CDR3 consists of 15 residues. The germline V gene has CDR1 MNHEY and CDR2 SMNVEV (reference sequence). CDR3 residues: CASSLSYRSTDTQYF. CDR3 nucleotides: TGTGCCAGCAGTTTATCGTACAGGTCGACAGATACGCAGTATTTT.

This chain joins TRBV10-3 and TRBJ2-7; the D gene is possibly TRBD2 (6 bases). The V end lost 6 bases, the J end lost 2 bases, and 11 bases lay between the germline ends. There are 13 residues in the CDR3. Germline lookup yields CDR1 ENHRY and CDR2 SYGVKD. The chain's CDR3 is CAIRPGETYEQYV. The DNA for the CDR3 is TGTGCCATCAGACCGGGAGAGACCTACGAGCAGTACGTC.

Only a few counts were recorded for this clonotype. The rearrangement uses TRBV24-1 and TRBJ2-3, with 7 nucleotides matching TRBD2. V lost 4 bases to trimming and J lost 6 bases; unmatched junction nucleotides: 9. This CDR3 has 15 residues. Germline CDR1 reads KGHDR; CDR2 reads SFDVKD. The CDR3 loop reads CATSDGGLVSDTQYF. The CDR3 DNA follows: TGTGCCACCAGTGACGGAGGACTAGTTAGCGATACGCAGTATTTT.

This clonotype was seen repeatedly, ten times or more. J is TRBJ2-7 and V is TRBV11-2; 10 bases are shared with TRBD2. In germline, CDR1 is SGHAT, CDR2 FQNNGV. With 2 bases clipped from V and 4 bases from J, the junction kept 11 bases outside the gene matches. The CDR3 runs to 17 residues. The DNA for the CDR3 is TGTGCCAGCAGCTTAAGTATTAGGACTAGCGGAAGTTACGAGCAGTACTTC. This sequence encodes CASSLSIRTSGSYEQYF.

This chain joins TRBV9 and TRBJ2-3, with D unresolved. V gave up 3 bases and J gave up 1 base, with 9 bases separating them. The CDR3 is 14 residues long. The V gene's germline CDR1 is SGDLS and CDR2 YYNGEE. The CDR3 is CASSASERTDTQYF. The CDR3 region has the DNA TGTGCCAGCAGCGCATCCGAACGCACAGATACGCAGTATTTT.

This clonotype was seen ten or more times. CDR3 coding DNA: TGTGCCAGCAACCCGGGACTCAGCACAGATACGCAGTATTTT. Translated, it gives CASNPGLSTDTQYF. V is TRBV7-8 and J is TRBJ2-3; D may be TRBD2 (6 bases). The CDR3 sequence is 14 residues long. Germline V CDR1 and CDR2: SGHVS, FQNEAQ. V was clipped by 7 bases and J by 0 bases, with 11 bases between them.

The chain employs TRBV28 and TRBJ2-7; 7 nucleotides match TRBD2. Germline V gene data show CDR1 as MDHEN and CDR2 as SYDVKM. V gave up 6 bases and J gave up 2 bases; unmatched junction bases: 4. This CDR3 spans 13 amino acids. CDR3 nucleotides: TGTGCCAGCAGGCTAGCGGTTCCCTACGAGCAGTACTTC. This translates into CASRLAVPYEQYF.

In this sample, this clonotype turned up a few times. J is TRBJ2-2 and V is TRBV12-3 or TRBV12-4, with TRBD1 matching 12 bases. The trim removed 0 bases at V and 9 bases at J, leaving 2 bases unmatched. The CDR3 spans 15 residues. The CDR3 sequence: CASSLAGTGGRELFF. The CDR3 DNA reads as TGTGCCAGCAGTTTAGCCGGGACAGGGGGCCGGGAGCTGTTTTTT.

There are many counts of this clonotype. The chain joins TRBV13 to TRBJ2-5, with D possibly TRBD2 on 5 matching bases. The CDR3 sequence is 14 residues long. V gave up 2 bases and J gave up 5 bases, with 12 bases separating them. Germline CDR1 PRHDT, CDR2 FYEKMQ (reference sequence). This chain's CDR3 is CASSLKGWRETQYF. The CDR3 DNA reads TGTGCCAGCAGCTTAAAGGGTTGGAGGGAGACCCAGTACTTC.

CDR3 amino acids: CASSLDHPTGVIIYEQYF. Written as DNA, the CDR3 is TGCGCCAGCAGCCTAGATCACCCTACAGGGGTTATAATTTACGAGCAGTACTTC. This chain connects TRBV4-1 to TRBJ2-7, with 7 bases identical to TRBD1. From germline, CDR1 is MGHRA and CDR2 YSYEKL. This CDR3 has 18 residues. With V trimmed by 4 bases and J by 4 bases, 19 bases remained unmatched.

This clonotype has only a few counts. The CDR3 spells CASAGGGRPQHF. The DNA for the CDR3 is TGTGCCAGCGCAGGGGGCGGGAGGCCCCAGCATTTT. The genes are TRBV27 and TRBJ1-5; 8 nucleotides agree with TRBD1. The CDR3 runs to 12 residues. Germline V gene sequence: CDR1 MNHEY, CDR2 SMNVEV (reference sequence). Trimming took 8 bases from V and 9 from J; bases not matched to a gene: 6.

V usage is TRBV6-1 and J usage is TRBJ1-5; D not certain. Germline CDR1 is MNHNS and CDR2 is SASEGT. V gave up 6 bases and J gave up 0 bases, with 9 bases separating them. CDR3 length equals 14 residues. The CDR3, as DNA: TGTGCCAGCAGACCCGTAAATAGCAATCAGCCCCAGCATTTT. Its translation: CASRPVNSNQPQHF.

V usage is TRBV20-1 and J usage is TRBJ2-3, with D perhaps matching TRBD1 (6 bases). There are 15 residues in the CDR3. Germline CDR1 DFQATT, CDR2 SNEGSKA (reference sequence). Trimming removed 5 bases from V and 0 bases from J, with 15 bases in between. The CDR3 DNA follows: TGCAGTGCTCCTCTCAGGGGTAGTAGCACAGATACGCAGTATTTT. This sequence encodes CSAPLRGSSTDTQYF.

The chain employs TRBV5-1 and TRBJ2-2, with TRBD2 matching 10 bases. V lost 0 bases to trimming and J lost 0 bases; unmatched junction nucleotides: 5. Germline loops: CDR1 SGHRS, CDR2 YFSETQ. The CDR3 covers 18 residues. CDR3: CASSLEGSGRPNTGELFF. As DNA, the CDR3 is TGCGCCAGCAGCTTGGAGGGTAGCGGGAGGCCGAACACCGGGGAGCTGTTTTTT.

This chain uses TRBV28 with TRBJ2-1; the D gene is possibly TRBD1 (6 bases). CDR1 and CDR2 from the germline V gene are MDHEN and SYDVKM. V lost 8 bases, J lost 5 bases, and 22 bases lay in between. This CDR3 has 16 residues. The CDR3 DNA reads as TGTGCCAGCCATCCCCTGGACAGTACAGCGAACAATGAGCAGTTCTTC. Translating it yields CASHPLDSTANNEQFF.

The table lists this clonotype with a few counts. The V call is TRBV3-1, the J call TRBJ2-7; no reliable D call. Germline V CDR1 and CDR2: LGHDT, YNNKEL (reference sequence). The germline V and J ends were trimmed by 3 bases and 6 bases, with 6 bases remaining between them. The CDR3 contains 11 residues. CDR3 coding DNA: TGTGCCAGCAGCCACACCGCCGAGCAGTACTTC. Its translation is CASSHTAEQYF.

About this clonotype itself: This clone may be a read error of a much larger clone one base away. The V gene is TRBV20-1, the J gene TRBJ1-1; 10 nucleotides line up with TRBD1. CDR3 length: 16 residues. J was trimmed by 5 bases and V by 1 base; bases with no gene match: 10. Germline V gene lookup returns CDR1 DFQATT and CDR2 SNEGSKA (reference sequence). CDR3 protein: CSARALDRGPKTEAFF. The CDR3 DNA reads TGCAGTGCTAGAGCTCTCGACAGGGGGCCGAAGACTGAAGCTTTCTTT.

This clonotype occurred a few times. The chain joins TRBV7-8 to TRBJ2-5; D may be TRBD2 (7 bases). Between the trimmed V and J ends, which lost 2 bases and 3 bases, there was a span of 13 bases. CDR3 length: 15 residues. In germline, CDR1 is SGHVS, CDR2 FQNEAQ. CDR3 amino acids: CASSLWGGLEETQYF. The CDR3, as DNA: TGTGCCAGCAGCTTATGGGGGGGCCTAGAAGAGACCCAGTACTTC.

As for this clonotype: A much larger clone lies one base from this, so it may be a read error. The chain recombines TRBV9 with TRBJ2-1; 9 bases align to TRBD1. Trimming cost V 3 bases and J 8 bases; bases outside gene matches: 9. In germline, CDR1 is SGDLS, CDR2 YYNGEE. The CDR3 runs 15 residues. This CDR3 is CASSARQGEVHEQFF. CDR3 nucleotides: TGTGCCAGCAGCGCCAGACAGGGGGAGGTCCATGAGCAGTTCTTC.

This clonotype was observed a few times. The chain joins TRBV4-1 to TRBJ1-2; the D gene is possibly TRBD1 (5 bases). The germline CDR1 and CDR2 sequences are MGHRA and YSYEKL. Trimming left V 0 bases short and J 8 bases short, with 16 bases between. This CDR3 is built from 15 residues. The CDR3 reads CASSQDPQGLRGYTF. CDR3 DNA: TGCGCCAGCAGCCAAGATCCCCAGGGCCTTCGGGGCTACACCTTC.

The chain recombines TRBV19 with TRBJ2-5; tentatively, D is TRBD2 (6 bases). Trimming pared 1 base from V and 4 bases from J, leaving 16 bases between. The CDR3 consists of 16 residues. The germline V gene has CDR1 LNHDA and CDR2 SQIVND (reference sequence). CDR3 in amino acids: CASSIVLTTGGETQYF. The DNA of the CDR3 is TGTGCCAGTAGTATAGTTCTAACGACCGGGGGAGAGACCCAGTACTTC.

At least ten counts were recorded for this clonotype. The rearrangement links TRBV6-1 to TRBJ2-7, with D hard to call. Deletions cut 6 bases from V and 3 bases from J, with 21 bases between. The CDR3 loop spans 16 amino acids. Germline-derived CDR1 and CDR2 are MNHNS and SASEGT. The CDR3 nucleotides read TGTGCCAGCAGGGCTATCTCCGTGGGATCAAACTACGAGCAGTACTTC. Amino acids: CASRAISVGSNYEQYF.

This clonotype was recorded at least ten times. The rearrangement uses TRBV12-5 and TRBJ2-1, with 7 bases that match TRBD2. V shed 5 bases and J 6 bases; nucleotides not matched to a gene: 4. Germline V CDR1 and CDR2: LGHNT, FRNRAP. This CDR3 has 13 amino acids. CDR3 sequence (DNA): TGTGCTAGTGGTACGCGGGAGACCAATGAGCAGTTCTTC. It encodes CASGTRETNEQFF. Filled out from reference TRBV12-5 and TRBJ2-1, the complete variable domain reads DARVTQTPRHKVTEMGQEVTMRCQPILGHNTVFWYRQTMMQGLELLAYFRNRAPLDDSGMPKDRFSAEMPDATLATLKIQPSEPRDSAVYFCASGTRETNEQFFGPGTRLTVL.

The rearrangement links TRBV9 to TRBJ2-1, with D possibly called TRBD1 or TRBD2 (5 bases each). Trimming left V 2 bases short and J 10 bases short, with 10 bases between. Germline V gene sequence: CDR1 SGDLS, CDR2 YYNGEE. The CDR3 runs 12 residues. Here the CDR3 DNA reads TGTGCCAGCAGCGTCGTGGGGGTAGAGCAGTTCTTC. Translating gives CASSVVGVEQFF.

The sample holds a few counts of this clonotype. The chain's CDR3 is CASIGGKDLAKNIQYF. CDR3 nucleotide sequence: TGTGCCAGCATCGGGGGAAAAGATCTAGCCAAAAACATTCAGTACTTC. The V and J genes are TRBV5-6 and TRBJ2-4, with D possibly matching TRBD2 (6 bases). The V and J ends lost 6 bases and 0 bases respectively, with 16 bases between them. The V gene's germline CDR1 is SGHDT and CDR2 YYEEEE. The CDR3 length is 16 residues.